A selection of T cell receptor beta chains follows, all from one sample in a study of T cell responses to AZD1222 COVID-19 vaccine. The data were produced by immunoSEQ multiplex PCR, yet TCRdb's version contains in-frame clones alone and is incomplete. The sample has some 100,000 clones, roughly 90% seen once. The input for sequencing was peripheral blood, taken on day 0 of AZD1222 vaccination. The receptors were gathered from an adult in good health. Each CDR3 is given with its conserved first and last residue. The D gene is left open where the match is weak. Clone size is given for some rows only: seen once, a few or many times, or a class if the clone is expanded.

TRBJ2-3,TRBV7-3,TRBD2,-,CASSSLGGSGSTDTQYF,TGTGCCAGCAGCTCCCTCGGCGGTAGCGGGAGCACAGATACGCAGTATTTT
TRBJ1-6,TRBV28,TRBD1,-,CASSSYRGGSPLHF,TGTGCCAGCAGTTCTTACAGGGGTGGTTCACCCCTCCACTTT
TRBJ2-3,TRBV29-1,TRBD2,-,CSVFAQGPSGSDTQYF,TGCAGCGTTTTTGCACAGGGGCCTAGCGGGAGTGATACGCAGTATTTT
TRBJ2-3,TRBV7-3,TRBD2,-,CASSPGLAPTDTQYF,TGTGCCAGCAGCCCGGGACTAGCCCCCACAGATACGCAGTATTTT
TRBJ2-7,TRBV3-1/TRBV3-2,-,-,CASSQDSGPYEQYF,TGTGCCAGCAGCCAAGATTCAGGTCCCTACGAGCAGTACTTC
TRBJ2-3,TRBV27,-,-,CASNGGDTDTQYF,TGTGCCAGCAATGGGGGCGACACAGATACGCAGTATTTT
TRBJ2-5,TRBV6-2/TRBV6-3,-,-,CASSYSLAASPQETQYF,TGTGCCAGCAGTTACTCCCTGGCGGCTAGTCCCCAAGAGACCCAGTACTTC
TRBJ2-1,TRBV5-1,-,-,CASSPGTVSYNEQFF,TGCGCCAGCAGCCCAGGGACTGTCTCCTACAATGAGCAGTTCTTC
TRBJ2-1,TRBV30,-,-,CAWSVGGNLDNEQFF,TGTGCCTGGAGTGTAGGTGGGAACCTCGACAATGAGCAGTTCTTC
TRBJ1-1,TRBV9,-,-,CASSVSGAVDTEAFF,TGTGCCAGCAGCGTATCAGGGGCGGTGGACACTGAAGCTTTCTTT
TRBJ1-5,TRBV15,TRBD1,once,CATSRDYDRAQPQHF,TGTGCCACCAGCAGAGATTACGACAGGGCACAGCCCCAGCATTTT
TRBJ1-3,TRBV5-6,-,-,CASSFGETGNTIYF,TGTGCCAGCAGCTTCGGGGAAACTGGAAACACCATATATTTT
TRBJ1-2,TRBV6-1,TRBD1,-,CASSEQDRGYGYTF,TGTGCCAGCAGTGAACAGGACAGGGGTTATGGCTACACCTTC
TRBJ1-1,TRBV7-6,TRBD1,-,CASRRSTGVMNTEAFF,TGTGCCAGCAGGCGGTCGACAGGGGTGATGAACACTGAAGCTTTCTTT
TRBJ2-2,TRBV11-2,TRBD1,-,CASSLRTGGTGELFF,TGTGCCAGCAGCCTACGGACAGGGGGCACCGGGGAGCTGTTTTTT
TRBJ1-1,TRBV5-1,-,-,CASSLGVGGSNTEAFF,TGCGCCAGCAGCTTGGGAGTGGGGGGAAGTAACACTGAAGCTTTCTTT
TRBJ2-1,TRBV18,TRBD2,-,CASSQGLAGSNEQFF,TGTGCCAGCTCACAGGGACTAGCGGGATCCAATGAGCAGTTCTTC
TRBJ2-3,TRBV7-9,-,-,CASSFRGIVGDTQYF,TGTGCCAGCAGCTTTCGAGGTATCGTCGGAGATACGCAGTATTTT
TRBJ2-5,TRBV3-1/TRBV3-2,-,-,CASSQVREGEETQYF,TGTGCCAGCAGCCAAGTTCGAGAGGGAGAGGAGACCCAGTACTTC
TRBJ1-5,TRBV18,-,-,CASSGQGRNQPQHF,TGTGCCAGCTCGGGTCAGGGGAGGAATCAGCCCCAGCATTTT
TRBJ2-1,TRBV7-6,-,-,CASSPQAMYNEQFF,TGTGCCAGCAGTCCCCAGGCTATGTACAATGAGCAGTTCTTC
TRBJ2-3,TRBV10-3,TRBD1,-,CATTQGQNTDTQYF,TGTGCCACTACACAGGGACAGAACACAGATACGCAGTATTTT
TRBJ2-1,TRBV4-2,TRBD2,-,CASSPRLAESYNEQFF,TGTGCCAGCAGCCCGAGACTAGCGGAGTCCTACAATGAGCAGTTCTTC
TRBJ2-1,TRBV7-9,TRBD2,-,CASSPTLGRASSYNEQFF,TGTGCCAGCAGCCCCACGTTGGGGAGGGCCAGCTCCTACAATGAGCAGTTCTTC
TRBJ2-4,TRBV7-9,-,-,CASSPRRGRGSFVEDIQYF,TGTGCCAGCAGCCCCCGGCGAGGAAGGGGAAGTTTCGTGGAGGACATTCAGTACTTC
TRBJ2-7,TRBV28,-,-,CASSSTPGILAEQYF,TGTGCCAGCAGTTCCACCCCAGGGATTTTAGCAGAGCAGTACTTC
TRBJ2-3,TRBV5-8,TRBD2,-,CASSLGTSGITDTQYF,TGTGCCAGCAGCCTTGGGACTAGCGGGATCACAGATACGCAGTATTTT
TRBJ2-5,TRBV12-5,-,-,CASGLADLEETQYF,TGTGCTAGTGGTTTGGCGGACTTAGAAGAGACCCAGTACTTC
TRBJ2-1,TRBV6-5,-,-,CASSSQLAQSHNEQFF,TGTGCCAGCAGTTCACAACTAGCCCAAAGCCACAATGAGCAGTTCTTC
TRBJ2-1,TRBV10-3,TRBD2,-,CAISEREGSSYNEQFF,TGTGCCATCAGTGAGCGGGAGGGCAGCTCCTACAATGAGCAGTTCTTC
TRBJ1-2,TRBV4-1,TRBD1,-,CASSQATRPLGTGYYGYTF,TGCGCCAGCAGCCAAGCAACCCGCCCCCTAGGGACAGGATACTATGGCTACACCTTC
TRBJ2-3,TRBV9,-,-,CASSVVMGPARDTQYF,TGTGCCAGCAGCGTAGTGATGGGTCCCGCCCGAGATACGCAGTATTTT
TRBJ1-1,TRBV5-1,TRBD1,-,CASSDGQGATTEAFF,TGCGCCAGCAGCGACGGACAGGGGGCTACCACTGAAGCTTTCTTT
TRBJ1-1,TRBV3-1/TRBV3-2,-,-,CASSPLGGEAFF,TGTGCCAGCAGCCCGCTGGGCGGTGAAGCTTTCTTT
TRBJ1-1,TRBV11-2,-,-,CASRQGTRSTEAFF,TGTGCCAGCAGGCAGGGAACTAGGAGCACTGAAGCTTTCTTT
TRBJ2-7,TRBV12-3/TRBV12-4,-,-,CASSRTYEQYF,TGTGCCAGCAGCCGAACCTACGAGCAGTACTTC
TRBJ2-7,TRBV5-1,TRBD1,-,CASSLADRGVEGEQYF,TGCGCCAGCAGCTTGGCGGACAGGGGAGTTGAAGGCGAGCAGTACTTC
TRBJ2-7,TRBV3-1/TRBV3-2,-,-,CASSTSYEQYF,TGTGCCAGCAGCACCTCCTACGAGCAGTACTTC
TRBJ2-7,TRBV14,TRBD2,-,CASSRTSGDSYEQYF,TGTGCCAGCAGCCGGACTAGCGGGGACTCCTACGAGCAGTACTTC
TRBJ2-2,TRBV19,-,few,CATFYPDTGELFF,TGTGCCACCTTTTACCCGGACACCGGGGAGCTGTTTTTT